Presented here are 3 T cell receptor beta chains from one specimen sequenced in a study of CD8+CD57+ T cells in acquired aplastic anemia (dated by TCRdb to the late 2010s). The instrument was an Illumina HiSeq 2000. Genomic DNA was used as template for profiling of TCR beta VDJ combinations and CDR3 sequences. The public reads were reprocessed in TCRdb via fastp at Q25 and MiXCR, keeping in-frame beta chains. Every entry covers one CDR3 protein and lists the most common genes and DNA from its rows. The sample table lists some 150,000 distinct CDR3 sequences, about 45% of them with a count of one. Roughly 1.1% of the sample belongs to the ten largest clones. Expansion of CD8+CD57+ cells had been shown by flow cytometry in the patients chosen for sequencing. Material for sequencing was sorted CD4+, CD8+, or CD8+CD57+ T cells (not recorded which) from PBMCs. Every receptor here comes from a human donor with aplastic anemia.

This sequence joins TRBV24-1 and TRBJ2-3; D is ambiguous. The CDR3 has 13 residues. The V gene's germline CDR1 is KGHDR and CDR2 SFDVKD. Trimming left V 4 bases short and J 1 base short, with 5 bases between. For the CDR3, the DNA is TGTGCCACCAGTGAAAGCGGCACAGATACGCAGTATTTT. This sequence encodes CATSESGTDTQYF.

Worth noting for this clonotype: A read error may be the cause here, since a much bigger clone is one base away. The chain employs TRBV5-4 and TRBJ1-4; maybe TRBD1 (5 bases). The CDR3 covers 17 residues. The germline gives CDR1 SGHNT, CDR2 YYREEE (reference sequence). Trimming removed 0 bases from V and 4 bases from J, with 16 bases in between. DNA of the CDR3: TGTGCCAGCAGCTTGGATGGGGGGGGAACGAGTAATGAAAAACTGTTTTTT. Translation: CASSLDGGGTSNEKLFF.

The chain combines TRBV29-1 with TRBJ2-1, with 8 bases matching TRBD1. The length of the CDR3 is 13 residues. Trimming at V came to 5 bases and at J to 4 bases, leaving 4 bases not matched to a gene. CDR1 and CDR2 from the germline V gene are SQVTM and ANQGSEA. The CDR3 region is CSVWGQDYNEQFF. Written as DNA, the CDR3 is TGCAGCGTTTGGGGACAGGATTACAATGAGCAGTTCTTC.